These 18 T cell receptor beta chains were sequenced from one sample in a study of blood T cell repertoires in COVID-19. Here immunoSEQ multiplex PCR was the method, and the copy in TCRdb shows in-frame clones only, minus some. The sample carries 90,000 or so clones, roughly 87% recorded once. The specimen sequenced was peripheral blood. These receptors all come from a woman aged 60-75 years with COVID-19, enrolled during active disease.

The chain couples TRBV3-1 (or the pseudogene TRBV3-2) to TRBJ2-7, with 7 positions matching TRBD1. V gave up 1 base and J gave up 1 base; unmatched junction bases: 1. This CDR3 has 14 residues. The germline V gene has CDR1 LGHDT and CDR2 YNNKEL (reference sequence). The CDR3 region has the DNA TGTGCCAGCAGCCAAGCGGGACAGTCCTACGAGCAGTACTTC. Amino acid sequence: CASSQAGQSYEQYF.

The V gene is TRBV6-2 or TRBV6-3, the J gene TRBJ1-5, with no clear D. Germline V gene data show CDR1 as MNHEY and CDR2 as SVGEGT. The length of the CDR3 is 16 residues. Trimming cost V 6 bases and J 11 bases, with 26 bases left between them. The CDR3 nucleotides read TGTGCCAGCAGCCCCTGGGCCAGTCGGGGTTATTTGGCCCAGCATTTT. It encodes CASSPWASRGYLAQHF.

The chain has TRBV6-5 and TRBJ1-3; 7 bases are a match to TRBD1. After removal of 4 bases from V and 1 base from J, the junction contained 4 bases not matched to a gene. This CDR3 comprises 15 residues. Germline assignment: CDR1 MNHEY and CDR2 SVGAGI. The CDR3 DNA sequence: TGTGCCAGCAGTTCCGTGACAGGGTCTGGAAACACCATATATTTT. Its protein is CASSSVTGSGNTIYF.

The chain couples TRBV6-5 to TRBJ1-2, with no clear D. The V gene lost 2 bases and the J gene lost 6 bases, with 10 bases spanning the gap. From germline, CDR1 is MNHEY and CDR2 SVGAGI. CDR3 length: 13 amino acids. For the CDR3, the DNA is TGTGCCAGCAGTTACGAGGGATCCAATGGCTACACCTTC. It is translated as CASSYEGSNGYTF.

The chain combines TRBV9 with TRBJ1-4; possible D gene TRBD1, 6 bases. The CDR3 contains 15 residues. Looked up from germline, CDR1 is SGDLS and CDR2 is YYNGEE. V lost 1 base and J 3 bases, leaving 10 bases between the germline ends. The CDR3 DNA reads TGTGCCAGCAGCGTAACAGGGTCCTCTAATGAAAAACTGTTTTTT. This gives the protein CASSVTGSSNEKLFF.

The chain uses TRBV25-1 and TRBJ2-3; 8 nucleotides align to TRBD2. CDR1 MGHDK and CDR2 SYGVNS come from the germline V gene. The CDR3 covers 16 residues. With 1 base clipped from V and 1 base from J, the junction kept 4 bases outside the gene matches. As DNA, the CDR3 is TGTGCCAGCAGTGAATCTCGGGGGGGGCGCACAGATACGCAGTATTTT. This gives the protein CASSESRGGRTDTQYF. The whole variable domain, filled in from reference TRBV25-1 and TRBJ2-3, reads EADIYQTPRYLVIGTGKKITLECSQTMGHDKMYWYQQDPGMELHLIHYSYGVNSTEKGDLSSESTVSRIRTEHFPLTLESARPSHTSQYLCASSESRGGRTDTQYFGPGTRLTVL.

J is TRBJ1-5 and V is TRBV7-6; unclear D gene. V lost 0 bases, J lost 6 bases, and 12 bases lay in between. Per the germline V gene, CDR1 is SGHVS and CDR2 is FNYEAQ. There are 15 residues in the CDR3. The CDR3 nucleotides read TGTGCCAGCAGCTTAGCGCTCGGGTACGGTCAGCCCCAGCATTTT. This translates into CASSLALGYGQPQHF.

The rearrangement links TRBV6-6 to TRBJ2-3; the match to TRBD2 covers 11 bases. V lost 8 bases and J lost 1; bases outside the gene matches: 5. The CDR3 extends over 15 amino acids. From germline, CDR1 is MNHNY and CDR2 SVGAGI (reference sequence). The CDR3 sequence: CASHQTSGGTDTQYF. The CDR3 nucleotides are TGTGCCAGCCACCAGACTAGCGGGGGCACAGATACGCAGTATTTT.

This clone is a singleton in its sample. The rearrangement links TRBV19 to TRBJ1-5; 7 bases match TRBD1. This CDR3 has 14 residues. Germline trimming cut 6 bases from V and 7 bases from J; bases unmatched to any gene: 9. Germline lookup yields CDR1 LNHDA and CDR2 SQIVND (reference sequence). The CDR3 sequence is CASRARHRGQPQHF. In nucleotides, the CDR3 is TGTGCCAGTAGGGCCCGTCACAGGGGCCAGCCCCAGCATTTT.

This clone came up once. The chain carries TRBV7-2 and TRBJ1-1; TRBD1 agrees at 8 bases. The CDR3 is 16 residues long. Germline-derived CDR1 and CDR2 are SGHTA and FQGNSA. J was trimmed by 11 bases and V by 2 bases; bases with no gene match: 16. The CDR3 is CASSLSTGQGLRGAFF. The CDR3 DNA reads TGTGCCAGCAGCTTAAGTACTGGACAGGGATTAAGGGGGGCTTTCTTT.

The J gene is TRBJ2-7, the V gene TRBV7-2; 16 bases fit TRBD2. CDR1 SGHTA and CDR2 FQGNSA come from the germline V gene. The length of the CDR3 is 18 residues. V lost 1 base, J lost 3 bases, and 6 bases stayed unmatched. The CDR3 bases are TGTGCCAGCAGCTTAGAGGGGACTAGCGGGGGGGAGATCTACGAGCAGTACTTC. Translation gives CASSLEGTSGGEIYEQYF. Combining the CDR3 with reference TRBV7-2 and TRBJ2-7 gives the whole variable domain GAGVSQSPSNKVTEKGKDVELRCDPISGHTALYWYRQSLGQGLEFLIYFQGNSAPDKSGLPSDRFSAERTGGSVSTLTIQRTQQEDSAVYLCASSLEGTSGGEIYEQYFGPGTRLTVT.

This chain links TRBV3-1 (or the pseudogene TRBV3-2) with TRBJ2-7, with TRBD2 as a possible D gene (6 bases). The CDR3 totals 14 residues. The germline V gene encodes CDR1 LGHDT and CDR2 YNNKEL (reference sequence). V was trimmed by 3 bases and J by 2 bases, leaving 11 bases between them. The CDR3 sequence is CASSHGGTTYEQYF. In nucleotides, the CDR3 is TGTGCCAGCAGCCATGGGGGGACGACCTACGAGCAGTACTTC.

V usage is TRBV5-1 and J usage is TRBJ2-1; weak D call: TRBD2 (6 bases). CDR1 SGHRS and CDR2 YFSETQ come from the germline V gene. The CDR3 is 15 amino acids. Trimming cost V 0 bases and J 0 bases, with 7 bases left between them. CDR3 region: CASSLGGASYNEQFF. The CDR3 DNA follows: TGCGCCAGCAGCTTGGGCGGGGCCTCCTACAATGAGCAGTTCTTC.

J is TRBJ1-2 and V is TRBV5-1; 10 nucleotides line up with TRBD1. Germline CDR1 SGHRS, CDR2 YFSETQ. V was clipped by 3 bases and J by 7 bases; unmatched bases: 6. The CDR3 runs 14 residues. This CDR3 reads CASSSGTGEGGYTF. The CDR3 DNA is TGCGCCAGCAGCTCGGGGACAGGGGAGGGTGGCTACACCTTC. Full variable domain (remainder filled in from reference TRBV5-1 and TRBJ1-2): KAGVTQTPRYLIKTRGQQVTLSCSPISGHRSVSWYQQTPGQGLQFLFEYFSETQRNKGNFPGRFSGRQFSNSRSEMNVSTLELGDSALYLCASSSGTGEGGYTFGSGTRLTVV.

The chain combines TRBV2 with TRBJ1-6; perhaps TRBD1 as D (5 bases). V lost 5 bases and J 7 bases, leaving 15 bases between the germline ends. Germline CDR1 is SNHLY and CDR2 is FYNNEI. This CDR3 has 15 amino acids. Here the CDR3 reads CASSWEGSRNSPLHF. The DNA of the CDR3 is TGTGCCAGCAGTTGGGAGGGGAGCCGCAATTCACCCCTCCACTTT.

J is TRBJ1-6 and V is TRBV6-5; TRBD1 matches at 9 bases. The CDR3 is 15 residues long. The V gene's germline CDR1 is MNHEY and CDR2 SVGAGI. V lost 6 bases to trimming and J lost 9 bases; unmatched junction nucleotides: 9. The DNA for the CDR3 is TGTGCCAGCAGGCCGGACCGGGACAGGGCTTCACCCCTCCACTTT. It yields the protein CASRPDRDRASPLHF.

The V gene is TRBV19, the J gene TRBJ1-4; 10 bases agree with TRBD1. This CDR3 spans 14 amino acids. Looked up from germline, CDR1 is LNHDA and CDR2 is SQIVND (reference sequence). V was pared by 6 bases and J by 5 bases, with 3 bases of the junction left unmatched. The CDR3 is CASSRDRGNEKLFF. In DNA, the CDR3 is TGTGCCAGTAGCAGGGACAGGGGAAATGAAAAACTGTTTTTT.

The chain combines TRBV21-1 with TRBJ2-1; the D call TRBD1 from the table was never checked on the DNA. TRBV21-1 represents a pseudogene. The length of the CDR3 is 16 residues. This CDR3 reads CASSKASKGSYNEQFF. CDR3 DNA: TGTGCCAGCAGCAAAGCTTCTAAGGGGTCCTACAATGAGCAGTTCTTC.